This entry concerns a single TCR beta chain. These data are taken from a study of T cell responses to AZD1222 COVID-19 vaccine. Germline V gene lookup returns CDR1 SNHLY and CDR2 FYNNEI. The J segment lost 6 bases and the V segment lost 5 bases, leaving 7 bases of the junction unmatched. The CDR3 length is 15 residues. Assay used: immunoSEQ multiplex PCR; TCRdb lists only in-frame clones, some missing. This sample has about 130,000 clones, with over 65% found just once. The starting material was peripheral blood, obtained on day 0 of AZD1222 vaccination. The chain employs TRBV2 and TRBJ2-1; 10 positions match TRBD2. This receptor was identified in an adult in good health. The CDR3 is CASSSGTSVGNEQFF. Written as DNA, the CDR3 is TGTGCCAGCAGTTCCGGGACTAGCGTGGGCAATGAGCAGTTCTTC.